These 11 T cell receptor beta chains share one sample of origin, sequenced in a study of blood T cell repertoires in COVID-19. The table came from immunoSEQ multiplex PCR; TCRdb's copy has only in-frame clones and leaves some out. The sample comprises under 95,000 clones, roughly 87% of which are singletons, and 8.5% to 14% rests with the top ten. Sequencing used peripheral blood. These receptor sequences come from a man aged 50-59 years with acute or convalescent COVID-19.

The CDR3 region has the DNA TGTGCCAGCAGTCGCCCAGAGAGGGGAAACACCATATATTTT. Translated: CASSRPERGNTIYF. The V call is TRBV9, the J call TRBJ1-3, with unresolved D. CDR3 size: 14 residues. CDR1 and CDR2 from the germline V gene are SGDLS and YYNGEE. V shed 5 bases and J shed 4 bases, with 13 bases lying between them.

This chain connects TRBV5-4 to TRBJ2-1; the match to TRBD2 covers 14 bases. Unmatched junction bases numbered 6, after V lost 1 base and J lost 9 bases. This CDR3 has 16 residues. CDR1 and CDR2 (germline): SGHNT, YYREEE (reference sequence). The CDR3 sequence: CASSLRLAGGLGEQFF. The CDR3 DNA is TGTGCCAGCAGCTTGAGACTAGCGGGAGGGCTTGGTGAGCAGTTCTTC. Full variable domain (remainder filled in from reference TRBV5-4 and TRBJ2-1): ETGVTQSPTHLIKTRGQQVTLRCSSQSGHNTVSWYQQALGQGPQFIFQYYREEENGRGNFPPRFSGLQFPNYSSELNVNALELDDSALYLCASSLRLAGGLGEQFFGPGTRLTVL.

In its sample, this clone was seen a few times. The rearrangement uses TRBV11-1 and TRBJ2-2, with 9 positions matching TRBD1. Germline values: CDR1 SGHAT, CDR2 FQDESV (reference sequence). J was trimmed by 6 bases and V by 5 bases; bases with no gene match: 4. This CDR3 contains 14 residues. The CDR3 DNA reads as TGTGCCAGCAGCCTGGACAGGGGTGCCGGGGAGCTGTTTTTT. Amino acids: CASSLDRGAGELFF.

The chain couples TRBV27 to TRBJ1-3; maybe TRBD1 (6 bases). Germline CDR1 is MNHEY and CDR2 is SMNVEV (reference sequence). V dropped 6 bases and J dropped 0 bases, with 9 bases sitting between them. The CDR3 has 14 residues. CDR3 coding DNA: TGTGCCAGCAGCGGGGGGGCCTCTGGAAACACCATATATTTT. Amino acid sequence: CASSGGASGNTIYF.

The chain joins TRBV5-4 to TRBJ2-6, with D uncertain. Trimming stripped 2 bases from V and 1 base from J, with 7 bases between. This CDR3 contains 15 residues. In germline, CDR1 is SGHNT, CDR2 YYREEE (reference sequence). The CDR3 region is CASSFDISGANVLTF. CDR3 in DNA: TGTGCCAGCAGCTTTGACATATCTGGGGCCAACGTCCTGACTTTC.

The CDR3: CASSDPGGSNEQFF. In DNA form, the CDR3 reads TGTGCCAGCAGCGATCCAGGGGGGTCCAATGAGCAGTTCTTC. The chain combines TRBV6-5 with TRBJ2-1, with D possibly being TRBD1 (7 bases). CDR3 length: 14 amino acids. Germline V gene lookup returns CDR1 MNHEY and CDR2 SVGAGI. V was pared by 6 bases and J by 6 bases, with 15 bases between.

The chain carries TRBV7-2 and TRBJ2-2; the D gene is possibly TRBD2 (5 bases). Germline CDR1 is SGHTA and CDR2 is FQGNSA. V was pared by 3 bases and J by 5 bases, with 7 bases between. This CDR3 spans 13 amino acids. CDR3 in DNA: TGTGCCAGCAGCTTCAGAGGGACCGGGGAGCTGTTTTTT. Protein product: CASSFRGTGELFF.

CDR3 region: CATSRVGLDDTDTQYF. The CDR3 DNA reads TGTGCCACCAGCAGAGTGGGACTAGATGACACAGATACGCAGTATTTT. The chain has TRBV15 and TRBJ2-3; 8 bases align to TRBD2. The J segment lost 2 bases and the V segment lost 1 base, leaving 5 bases of the junction unmatched. Germline V gene lookup returns CDR1 LNHNV and CDR2 YYDKDF (reference sequence). This CDR3 is 16 amino acids long. Variable domain in full (rest from reference TRBV15 and TRBJ2-3): DAMVIQNPRYQVTQFGKPVTLSCSQTLNHNVMYWYQQKSSQAPKLLFHYYDKDFNNEADTPDNFQSRRPNTSFCFLDIRSPGLGDTAMYLCATSRVGLDDTDTQYFGPGTRLTVL.

This clone was picked up a small number of times. The chain carries TRBV5-1 and TRBJ2-3; D possibly corresponds to TRBD1 (7 bases). V lost 0 bases, J lost 5 bases, and 13 bases lay in between. The CDR3 totals 15 residues. Germline assignment: CDR1 SGHRS and CDR2 YFSETQ. DNA of the CDR3: TGCGCCAGCAGCTTGGTTCCAGGGGGGATAGATACGCAGTATTTT. Its protein is CASSLVPGGIDTQYF.

This clone was counted a single time. The chain has TRBV28 and TRBJ2-7; perhaps TRBD2 as D (6 bases). The germline gives CDR1 MDHEN, CDR2 SYDVKM. V lost 7 bases and J 2 bases, leaving 9 bases between the germline ends. The CDR3 runs 12 residues. The CDR3 region has the DNA TGTGCCAGCAAGGAGGGAACCTACGAGCAGTACTTC. As protein: CASKEGTYEQYF.

This chain connects TRBV28 to TRBJ2-7, with 7 bases aligning to TRBD1. This CDR3 is 12 amino acids long. J was trimmed by 5 bases and V by 10 bases; bases with no gene match: 8. Germline-derived CDR1 and CDR2 are MDHEN and SYDVKM. The CDR3 DNA follows: TGTGCCACCACTCTGACAGGGAACGAGCAGTACTTC. The encoded protein is CATTLTGNEQYF.